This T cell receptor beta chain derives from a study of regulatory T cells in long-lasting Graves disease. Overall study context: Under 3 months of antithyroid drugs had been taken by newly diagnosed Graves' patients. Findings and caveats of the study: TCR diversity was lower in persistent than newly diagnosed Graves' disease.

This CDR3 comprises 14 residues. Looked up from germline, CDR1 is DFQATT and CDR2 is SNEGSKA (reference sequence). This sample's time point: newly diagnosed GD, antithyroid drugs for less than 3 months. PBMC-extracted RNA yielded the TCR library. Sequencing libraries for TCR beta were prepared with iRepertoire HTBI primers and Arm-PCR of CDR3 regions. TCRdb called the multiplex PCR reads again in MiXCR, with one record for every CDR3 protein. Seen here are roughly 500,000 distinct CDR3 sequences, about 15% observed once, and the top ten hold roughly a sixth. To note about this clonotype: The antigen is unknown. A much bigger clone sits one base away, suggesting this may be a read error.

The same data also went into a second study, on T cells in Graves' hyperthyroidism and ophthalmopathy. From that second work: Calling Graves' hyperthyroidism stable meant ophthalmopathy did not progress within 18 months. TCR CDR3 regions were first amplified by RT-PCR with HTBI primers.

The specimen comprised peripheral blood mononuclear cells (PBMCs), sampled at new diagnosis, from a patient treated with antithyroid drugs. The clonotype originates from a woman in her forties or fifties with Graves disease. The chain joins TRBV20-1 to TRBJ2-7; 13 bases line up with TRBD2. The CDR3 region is CSAPGLAGELEQCF. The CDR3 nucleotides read TGCAGTGCCCCAGGACTAGCGGGAGAGCTCGAGCAGTGCTTC.